This T cell receptor (beta chain) was sequenced in a study of CD8 T cells in Susac syndrome. While CD8+ and CD4+ T cells were isolated negatively, TEMRA cells were enriched by FACS. Random hexamers were used to reverse transcribe about 0.5 to 1 ug of RNA. Amplification of TCR beta CDR3 by immunoSEQ multiplex PCR spanned 54 Vbeta and 13 Jbeta. TCRdb processed the immunoSEQ multiplex PCR reads anew with MiXCR; each CDR3 protein has one entry. The table lists about 430,000 distinct CDR3 sequences, 75% to 90% of them singletons. CDR1 and CDR2 (germline): MGHRA, YSYEKL. The CDR3 runs 14 residues. Trimming left V 0 bases short and J 3 bases short, with 6 bases between.

This clonotype was sampled from a human donor with multiple sclerosis. The rearrangement links TRBV4-1 to TRBJ1-5; D unresolved. Material: CD8+ T cells from PBMCs. The CDR3 protein is CASSQDWPNQPQHF. CDR3 DNA sequence: TGCGCCAGCAGCCAAGATTGGCCCAATCAGCCCCAGCATTTT.